The 29 T cell receptor beta chains reported below all come from one sample, sequenced in a study of T cell responses to AZD1222 COVID-19 vaccine. Data came from immunoSEQ multiplex PCR; TCRdb stores just in-frame clones and leaves some out. The table shows 95,000 to 130,000 clones, with 70% to 90% occurring only once. The sequenced sample was peripheral blood, obtained on day 0 of MenACWY control vaccination. These receptors all stem from an adult in good health.

The chain joins TRBV28 to TRBJ2-7, with unresolved D. The germline V gene encodes CDR1 MDHEN and CDR2 SYDVKM. The V gene lost 7 bases and the J gene lost 6 bases, with 16 bases spanning the gap. The CDR3 spans 13 residues. The CDR3 sequence is CASTPGLTGEQYF. The CDR3 region has the DNA TGTGCCAGCACCCCGGGCCTTACTGGCGAGCAGTACTTC.

CDR3 sequence: CASLWTESGNTIYF. The CDR3 bases are TGTGCCAGCCTATGGACCGAGTCTGGAAACACCATATATTTT. The chain uses TRBV10-3 and TRBJ1-3; D ambiguous. Germline V gives CDR1 ENHRY, CDR2 SYGVKD. This CDR3 region has 14 residues. Deletions cut 10 bases from V and 1 base from J, with 14 bases between.

V is TRBV7-9 and J is TRBJ1-2; tentatively, D is TRBD1 (5 bases). The V end lost 5 bases, the J end lost 3 bases, and 10 bases lay between the germline ends. CDR3 length equals 13 residues. CDR1 is SEHNR and CDR2 is FQNEAQ in the germline V gene (reference sequence). CDR3 DNA sequence: TGTGCCAGCAGCCCCGGGACTGACTATGGCTACACCTTC. This encodes CASSPGTDYGYTF. Full variable domain (missing parts from reference TRBV7-9 and TRBJ1-2): DTGVSQNPRHKITKRGQNVTFRCDPISEHNRLYWYRQTLGQGPEFLTYFQNEAQLEKSRLLSDRFSAERPKGSFSTLEIQRTEQGDSAMYLCASSPGTDYGYTFGSGTRLTVV.

The chain combines TRBV24-1 with TRBJ1-2; D is undetermined. The CDR3 sequence is 12 residues long. CDR1 KGHDR and CDR2 SFDVKD come from the germline V gene. The V end was cut by 4 bases, the J end by 7 bases, with 9 bases between. CDR3 region: CATSEPEAGYTF. The CDR3 coding sequence is TGTGCCACCAGTGAGCCAGAGGCTGGCTACACCTTC.

The chain couples TRBV4-2 to TRBJ1-2; D is unclear. Germline V gene sequence: CDR1 LGHNA, CDR2 YNFKEQ. V lost 0 bases to trimming and J lost 1 base, with 9 bases between them. This CDR3 comprises 15 residues. CDR3 residues: CASSQDLTNNYGYTF. The CDR3 DNA follows: TGTGCCAGCAGCCAAGACCTGACAAATAACTATGGCTACACCTTC.

The chain is built from TRBV28 and TRBJ1-2; 7 bases are a match to TRBD1. The CDR3 contains 16 residues. Trimming took 2 bases from V and 2 from J; bases not matched to a gene: 8. CDR1 is MDHEN, CDR2 SYDVKM, per germline. CDR3 sequence: CASSLDYRGQNYGYTF. The CDR3 nucleotides read TGTGCCAGCAGTTTAGATTACCGGGGACAGAACTATGGCTACACCTTC.

The V and J genes are TRBV18 and TRBJ2-2; the match to TRBD1 covers 9 bases. The ends lost 3 bases at V and 2 bases at J; junction bases unmatched: 7. This CDR3 is built from 17 residues. Looked up from germline, CDR1 is KGHSH and CDR2 is LQKENI. The DNA for the CDR3 is TGTGCCAGCTCACCTCAGGACAGGGGACTTAACACCGGGGAGCTGTTTTTT. It translates to CASSPQDRGLNTGELFF.

This clone was detected once. The chain recombines TRBV5-6 with TRBJ2-6; no clear D gene. This CDR3 is 14 amino acids long. Germline V gives CDR1 SGHDT, CDR2 YYEEEE. V lost 4 bases, J lost 0 bases, and 5 bases lay in between. In nucleotides, the CDR3 is TGTGCCAGCAGCCCGTACTCTGGGGCCAACGTCCTGACTTTC. Its protein is CASSPYSGANVLTF.

This rearrangement joins TRBV18 to TRBJ1-2; D not resolved. Deletions cut 10 bases from V and 0 bases from J, with 18 bases between. Germline-derived CDR1 and CDR2 are KGHSH and LQKENI. The CDR3 totals 15 residues. The CDR3 region has the DNA TGTGCCACCACGAGTTCCAGCACTACTAACTATGGCTACACCTTC. It translates to CATTSSSTTNYGYTF.

The chain recombines TRBV18 with TRBJ1-1; D is perhaps TRBD1 (5 bases). Trimming pared 3 bases from V and 7 bases from J, leaving 18 bases between. This CDR3 comprises 15 residues. Germline CDR1 reads KGHSH; CDR2 reads LQKENI. CDR3 sequence: CASSPEGFGSGEAFF. CDR3 nucleotide sequence: TGTGCCAGCTCACCTGAGGGGTTCGGGTCTGGTGAAGCTTTCTTT. Supplemented by reference TRBV18 and TRBJ1-1, the full variable domain reads NAGVMQNPRHLVRRRGQEARLRCSPMKGHSHVYWYRQLPEEGLKFMVYLQKENIIDESGMPKERFSAEFPKEGPSILRIQQVVRGDSAAYFCASSPEGFGSGEAFFGQGTRLTVV.

This sequence joins TRBV14 and TRBJ1-1; no clear D gene. CDR3 length: 13 residues. Germline V lookup: CDR1 SGHDN, CDR2 FVKESK. Trimming cost V 0 bases and J 1 base, with 3 bases left between them. The CDR3 region has the DNA TGTGCCAGCAGCCAAGAGGCGAACACTGAAGCTTTCTTT. It translates to CASSQEANTEAFF.

The rearrangement uses TRBV19 and TRBJ2-3; 10 bases align to TRBD1. Germline V gene lookup returns CDR1 LNHDA and CDR2 SQIVND (reference sequence). The ends lost 5 bases at V and 4 bases at J; junction bases unmatched: 9. CDR3 length equals 16 residues. The CDR3 DNA is TGTGCCAGTAGTCCGACGACAGGGACAGGGGCAGATACGCAGTATTTT. It codes for CASSPTTGTGADTQYF.

A remark on this clone: One end of the junction varies from germline; a read error may be responsible. The CDR3: CASSLTGHGDSPLHF. CDR3 bases: TGTGCCAGCAGCCTAACAGGTCATGGGGATTCACCCCTCCACTTT. The J gene is TRBJ1-6, the V gene TRBV7-3; possible D gene TRBD1, 5 bases. Per germline, CDR1 SGHTA and CDR2 FQGTGA. The CDR3 is made up of 15 amino acids.

The DNA of the CDR3 is TGTGCCAGCAGCTTGGGACAGGGAACCACTAATGAAAAACTGTTTTTT. Amino acid sequence: CASSLGQGTTNEKLFF. The rearrangement links TRBV5-8 to TRBJ1-4; 7 nucleotides match TRBD1. The CDR3 has 16 residues. Germline V gene sequence: CDR1 SGHTS, CDR2 YDEGEE. V lost 0 bases and J lost 2; bases outside the gene matches: 4.

The J gene is TRBJ1-5, the V gene TRBV2; a weak D match, TRBD1 (5 bases). Trimming took off 6 bases at V and 7 bases at J, with 16 bases between the two ends. The CDR3 sequence is 14 residues long. In germline, CDR1 is SNHLY, CDR2 FYNNEI. CDR3 nucleotide sequence: TGTGCCAGCAGGAATCGCGCGGGGCGCCAGCCCCAGCATTTT. Protein: CASRNRAGRQPQHF. Full variable domain (remainder filled in from reference TRBV2 and TRBJ1-5): EPEVTQTPSHQVTQMGQEVILRCVPISNHLYFYWYRQILGQKVEFLVSFYNNEISEKSEIFDDQFSVERPDGSNFTLKIRSTKLEDSAMYFCASRNRAGRQPQHFGDGTRLSIL.

The gene calls are TRBV15 and TRBJ1-4; 7 bases are a match to TRBD1. The CDR3 runs to 14 residues. The V gene's germline CDR1 is LNHNV and CDR2 YYDKDF (reference sequence). Trimming at V came to 0 bases and at J to 8 bases, leaving 3 bases not matched to a gene. The DNA of the CDR3 is TGTGCCACCAGCAGAGATAAGACAGGGGAAAAACTGTTTTTT. Translated: CATSRDKTGEKLFF.

The rearrangement joins TRBV6-6 to TRBJ2-2, with D possibly being TRBD2 (7 bases). Germline CDR1 is MNHNY and CDR2 is SVGAGI (reference sequence). The V end was cut by 2 bases, the J end by 6 bases, with 16 bases between. The CDR3 consists of 16 residues. Here the CDR3 DNA reads TGTGCCAGCAGTTACCTTACCGGGGGGCGCCCCGGGGAGCTGTTTTTT. Its protein product is CASSYLTGGRPGELFF.

In its sample, this clone was seen once. The chain carries TRBV7-2 and TRBJ1-1; D is perhaps TRBD1 (5 bases). Germline V gene lookup returns CDR1 SGHTA and CDR2 FQGNSA. This CDR3 has 13 amino acids. The V end was cut by 3 bases, the J end by 3 bases, with 8 bases between. In DNA, the CDR3 is TGTGCCAGCAGCTTTTCAGGGCACACTGAAGCTTTCTTT. Protein product: CASSFSGHTEAFF.

The CDR3 spells CASRGYYGALQNTEAFF. The CDR3 nucleotides read TGCGCCAGCAGGGGATATTACGGGGCCCTTCAGAACACTGAAGCTTTCTTT. This sequence joins TRBV4-1 and TRBJ1-1, with a tentative D call TRBD1 (5 bases). Germline assignment: CDR1 MGHRA and CDR2 YSYEKL. The CDR3 is 17 amino acids. Trimming shortened V by 6 bases and J by 1 base, and 21 bases separated the two germline ends.

A few counts support this clone. V usage is TRBV28 and J usage is TRBJ2-7; D call uncertain. Germline V gene lookup returns CDR1 MDHEN and CDR2 SYDVKM. This CDR3 is 13 amino acids long. V was shortened by 2 bases and J by 3 bases, with 8 bases between the two germline ends. DNA for the CDR3: TGTGCCAGCAGTTTAACAGCTAACTACGAGCAGTACTTC. It is translated as CASSLTANYEQYF.

The J gene is TRBJ2-3, the V gene TRBV11-2; D uncertain. This CDR3 is 14 amino acids long. The germline V gene encodes CDR1 SGHAT and CDR2 FQNNGV. V dropped 6 bases and J dropped 1 base, with 11 bases sitting between them. CDR3 residues: CASRSGPGTDTQYF. The CDR3 coding sequence is TGTGCCAGCAGGTCCGGGCCCGGCACAGATACGCAGTATTTT.

This clone was found a few times. The chain employs TRBV4-3 and TRBJ1-6, with 10 bases lining up with TRBD1. The CDR3 is 14 amino acids. V lost 5 bases and J lost 12; bases outside the gene matches: 7. CDR1 LGHNA and CDR2 YSLEER come from the germline V gene. The CDR3 DNA reads as TGCGCCAGCAGCTCCGGACAGGGGGGTGGACCCCTCCACTTT. Residues: CASSSGQGGGPLHF.

The chain joins TRBV7-8 to TRBJ1-2, with D tentatively TRBD1 (6 bases). This CDR3 region has 16 residues. Germline V gene data show CDR1 as SGHVS and CDR2 as FQNEAQ. V lost 2 bases and J 5 bases, leaving 18 bases between the germline ends. The CDR3 sequence is CASSLQGHSGSYGYTF. CDR3 DNA: TGTGCCAGCAGCTTACAGGGGCATTCGGGGAGTTATGGCTACACCTTC.

The CDR3 sequence is CAWSVTGIDIQYF. The DNA for the CDR3 is TGTGCCTGGAGTGTAACAGGGATAGACATTCAGTACTTC. The V gene is TRBV30, the J gene TRBJ2-4, with TRBD1 as a possible D gene (6 bases). This CDR3 has 13 amino acids. CDR1 and CDR2 from the germline V gene are GTSNPN and SVGIG (reference sequence). The V gene lost 0 bases and the J gene lost 8 bases, with 11 bases spanning the gap.

The chain links TRBV6-5 to TRBJ2-3, with 7 positions matching TRBD2. The germline V gene encodes CDR1 MNHEY and CDR2 SVGAGI. Trimming cost V 4 bases and J 0 bases; bases outside gene matches: 7. This CDR3 contains 16 residues. Here the CDR3 reads CASSSLGGLSTDTQYF. CDR3 nucleotides: TGTGCCAGCAGTTCCCTCGGGGGGTTGAGCACAGATACGCAGTATTTT.

CDR3 sequence (DNA): TGCGCCAGCAGCCAAGAGGGCGGCTACGAGCAGTACTTC. Encoded protein: CASSQEGGYEQYF. This chain joins TRBV4-3 and TRBJ2-7, with D unresolved. CDR1 and CDR2 from the germline V gene are LGHNA and YSLEER. CDR3 size: 13 residues. Trimming took 0 bases from V and 3 from J, leaving 6 bases between them.

The chain has TRBV10-3 and TRBJ1-1, with D unclear. The V gene's germline CDR1 is ENHRY and CDR2 SYGVKD. The length of the CDR3 is 13 residues. V lost 0 bases and J 7 bases, leaving 9 bases between the germline ends. This chain's CDR3 is CAISESVEGEAFF. DNA of the CDR3: TGTGCCATCAGTGAGTCGGTGGAAGGTGAAGCTTTCTTT.

This chain connects TRBV2 to TRBJ2-1, with D uncertain. Trimming pared 6 bases from V and 8 bases from J, leaving 8 bases between. Germline V gene sequence: CDR1 SNHLY, CDR2 FYNNEI. The CDR3 consists of 11 residues. In DNA, the CDR3 is TGTGCCAGCAGAGAGTGGGATGAGCAGTTCTTC. It yields the protein CASREWDEQFF.

This chain joins TRBV3-1 (or the pseudogene TRBV3-2) and TRBJ2-1; D is unresolved. V lost 5 bases and J lost 5, with 7 bases in between. The germline V gene encodes CDR1 LGHDT and CDR2 YNNKEL (reference sequence). The CDR3 is 12 amino acids. The CDR3 spells CASSKDDNEQFF. The CDR3 DNA is TGTGCCAGCAGCAAGGATGACAATGAGCAGTTCTTC.